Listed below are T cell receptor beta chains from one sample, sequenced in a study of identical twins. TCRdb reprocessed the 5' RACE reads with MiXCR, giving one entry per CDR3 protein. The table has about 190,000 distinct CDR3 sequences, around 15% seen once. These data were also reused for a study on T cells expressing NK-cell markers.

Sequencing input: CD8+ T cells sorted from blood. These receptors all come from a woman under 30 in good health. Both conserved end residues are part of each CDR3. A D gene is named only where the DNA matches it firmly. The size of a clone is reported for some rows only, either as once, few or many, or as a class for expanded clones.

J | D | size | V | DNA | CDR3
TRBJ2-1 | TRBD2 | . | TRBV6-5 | TGTGCCAGCAGTTATGGACTAGGAGGCACAAATGAGCAGTTCTTC | CASSYGLGGTNEQFF
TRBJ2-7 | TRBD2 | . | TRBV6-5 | TGTGCCAGCAGTTATCCGTGGCGGGGGGAAAACATCTACGAGCAGTACTTC | CASSYPWRGENIYEQYF
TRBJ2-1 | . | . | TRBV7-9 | TGTGCCAGCAGCACCTCTAGCGATGAGCAGTTCTTC | CASSTSSDEQFF
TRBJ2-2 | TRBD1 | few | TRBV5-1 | TGCGCCAGCGGGACAGGGGAAAGCACCGGGGAGCTGTTTTTT | CASGTGESTGELFF
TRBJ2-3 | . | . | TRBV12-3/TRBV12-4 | TGTGCCAGCAGTTTTGGGAGTTACACAGATACGCAGTATTTT | CASSFGSYTDTQYF
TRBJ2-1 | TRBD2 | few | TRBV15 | TGTGCCACCAGCAGAGGGTGGACTAGCGGGACCAATGAGCAGTTCTTC | CATSRGWTSGTNEQFF
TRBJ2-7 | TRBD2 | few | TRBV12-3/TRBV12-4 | TGTGCCAGCAGTTCGGGGCCGGGAGGGTCCTACGAGCAGTACTTC | CASSSGPGGSYEQYF
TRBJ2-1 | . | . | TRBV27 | TGTGCCAGCAGTAACAGCAATGAGCAGTTCTTC | CASSNSNEQFF
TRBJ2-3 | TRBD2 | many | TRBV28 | TGTGCCAGCAGTTGGTCGGGACTAGATAAAGATACGCAGTATTTT | CASSWSGLDKDTQYF
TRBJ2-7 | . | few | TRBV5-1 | TGCGCCAGCAGCTTTTTGGACCGAACCTACGAGCAGTACTTC | CASSFLDRTYEQYF
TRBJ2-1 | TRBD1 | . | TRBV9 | TGTGCCAGCAGCCCGGGACAGGGGGTATACAATGAGCAGTTCTTC | CASSPGQGVYNEQFF
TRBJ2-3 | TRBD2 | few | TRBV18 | TGTGCCAGCTCACCGTCCGAGCGGGATGTATATACGCAGTATTTT | CASSPSERDVYTQYF
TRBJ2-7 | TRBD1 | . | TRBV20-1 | TGCAGTGCTAGAGATCCGGGACAGGGAAGGGGTGAGCAGTACTTC | CSARDPGQGRGEQYF
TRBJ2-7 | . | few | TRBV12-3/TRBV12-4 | TGTGCCAGCAGTTTAAACCCCGGGGCCCACGAGCAGTACTTC | CASSLNPGAHEQYF
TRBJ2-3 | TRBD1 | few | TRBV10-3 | TGTGCCATCAGGCCGGGACAGCACACAGATACGCAGTATTTT | CAIRPGQHTDTQYF
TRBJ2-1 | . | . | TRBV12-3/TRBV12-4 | TGTGCCAGCAGTCTACTATCCCGGGATTACAATGAGCAGTTCTTC | CASSLLSRDYNEQFF
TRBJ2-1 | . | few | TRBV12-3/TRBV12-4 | TGTGCCAGCGGTTACGGGGGCCGAACCAATGAGCAGTTCTTC | CASGYGGRTNEQFF
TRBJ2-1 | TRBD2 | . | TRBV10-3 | TGTGCCATCAGCCTACTAGCGGGGTCCGACTCCAATGAGCAGTTCTTC | CAISLLAGSDSNEQFF
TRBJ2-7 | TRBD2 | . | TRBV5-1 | TGCGCCAGCAGTGATGTACTAGCGGGGGCCTCCTACGAGCAGTACTTC | CASSDVLAGASYEQYF
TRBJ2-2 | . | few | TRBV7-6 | TGTGCCAGCAGCGACATAAGATACACCGGGGAGCTGTTTTTT | CASSDIRYTGELFF
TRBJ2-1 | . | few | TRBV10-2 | TGCGCCAGCAGTGATGCCCGACCGAGAAGGTTCTTC | CASSDARPRRFF
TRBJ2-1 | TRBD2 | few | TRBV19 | TGTGCCAGTAGTTTCGATAGCGGGGGGGCCATAAATGAGCAGTTCTTC | CASSFDSGGAINEQFF
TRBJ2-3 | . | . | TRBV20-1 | TGCAGTGCCGTGGTCGCGGGCAGAACCACAGATACGCAGTATTTT | CSAVVAGRTTDTQYF
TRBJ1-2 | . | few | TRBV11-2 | TGTGCCAGCAGCTACACTGGCAGGGAGGGTGGCTACACCTTC | CASSYTGREGGYTF
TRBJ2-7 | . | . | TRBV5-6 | TGTGCCAGCAGCCCCCGACTGGCCTACGAGCAGTACTTC | CASSPRLAYEQYF
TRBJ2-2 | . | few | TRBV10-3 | TGTGCCATCAGACGACTAGCCGGGGAGCTGTTTTTT | CAIRRLAGELFF